The rows below give T cell receptor beta chains drawn from one sample of a study of blood T cell repertoires in COVID-19. Libraries were prepared by immunoSEQ multiplex PCR; TCRdb keeps only in-frame clonotypes and omits some of them. Among tens of thousands of clones, 80% were seen once, and the ten largest hold 7.2%. Source material: peripheral blood. Receptors were obtained from a man in his sixties with acute or convalescent COVID-19. The CDR3 runs from the conserved cysteine through the conserved F or W. D genes are given only for firm matches. Clone size is not always given. Where it is, it says once, few, many or a class for expanded clones.

clone_size,j_call,d_call,v_call,cdr3_aa,cdr3_nt
NA,TRBJ2-2,TRBD1,TRBV10-3,CAISQGAGGELFF,TGTGCCATCTCCCAGGGGGCGGGCGGGGAGCTGTTTTTT
few,TRBJ2-2,NA,TRBV9,CASSDSGDTGELFF,TGTGCCAGCAGCGACTCGGGGGACACCGGGGAGCTGTTTTTT
NA,TRBJ2-2,NA,TRBV6-5,CASSYSGTYNTGELFF,TGTGCCAGCAGTTACTCCGGGACATATAACACCGGGGAGCTGTTTTTT
few,TRBJ1-1,TRBD1,TRBV6-2/TRBV6-3,CASSSRQGAGNTEAFF,TGTGCCAGCAGTTCGAGACAGGGGGCCGGGAACACTGAAGCTTTCTTT
NA,TRBJ2-2,NA,TRBV6-5,CASVGGPGELFF,TGTGCCAGCGTTGGGGGCCCCGGGGAGCTGTTTTTT
NA,TRBJ1-1,NA,TRBV5-1,CASSPEGRKNTEAFF,TGCGCCAGCAGCCCGGAGGGGAGGAAGAACACTGAAGCTTTCTTT
NA,TRBJ2-5,NA,TRBV7-5,CARSHRLRGYQETQYF,TGTGCCAGAAGCCACCGACTGAGGGGGTACCAAGAGACCCAGTACTTC
NA,TRBJ2-5,NA,TRBV24-1,CATSDGGLWETQYF,TGTGCCACCAGTGATGGAGGCCTCTGGGAGACCCAGTACTTC
NA,TRBJ2-5,NA,TRBV20-1,CSAGTKETQYF,TGCAGTGCCGGGACAAAAGAGACCCAGTACTTC
NA,TRBJ1-2,NA,TRBV3-1/TRBV3-2,CASSQGHSNYGYTF,TGTGCCAGCAGCCAAGGACACTCTAACTATGGCTACACCTTC
NA,TRBJ2-1,TRBD2,TRBV7-2,CASSLQSGGGYEQFF,TGTGCCAGCAGCTTACAGAGCGGGGGCGGGTATGAGCAGTTCTTC
NA,TRBJ2-7,TRBD1,TRBV10-1,CADHRGTGKSYEQYF,TGCGCCGACCATCGAGGGACAGGGAAATCCTACGAGCAGTACTTC
NA,TRBJ2-5,NA,TRBV7-9,CASSLGSGGGQETQYF,TGTGCCAGCAGCTTAGGTTCGGGGGGCGGACAAGAGACCCAGTACTTC
NA,TRBJ2-2,TRBD2,TRBV6-5,CASSYTAGVRTGELFF,TGTGCCAGCAGTTACACCGCGGGGGTGCGAACCGGGGAGCTGTTTTTT
few,TRBJ2-5,TRBD1,TRBV5-6,CASSTPGTEETQYF,TGTGCCAGCAGCACTCCCGGGACAGAAGAGACCCAGTACTTC
NA,TRBJ2-5,TRBD2,TRBV2,CASSRGGPQETQYF,TGTGCCAGCAGTCGGGGGGGACCCCAAGAGACCCAGTACTTC
NA,TRBJ2-7,NA,TRBV15,CATSRDRGSAYEQYF,TGTGCCACCAGCAGAGATCGGGGGTCAGCCTACGAGCAGTACTTC
NA,TRBJ1-1,TRBD1,TRBV5-1,CASRQGDNTEAFF,TGCGCCAGCAGGCAGGGGGATAACACTGAAGCTTTCTTT
NA,TRBJ2-1,NA,TRBV7-8,CASSQSRGQRPNEQFF,TGTGCCAGCAGCCAAAGTAGAGGACAGCGGCCAAATGAGCAGTTCTTC
NA,TRBJ2-7,TRBD2,TRBV28,CASSLPGRRGLNEQYF,TGTGCCAGCAGTTTACCCGGTCGGCGGGGGTTGAACGAGCAGTACTTC
NA,TRBJ1-3,NA,TRBV7-2,CASSPTVVVPGNTIYF,TGTGCCAGCAGCCCTACGGTGGTGGTTCCTGGAAACACCATATATTTT
NA,TRBJ2-5,TRBD1,TRBV5-1,CASSLQSGTEETQYF,TGCGCCAGCAGCTTGCAATCCGGGACAGAAGAGACCCAGTACTTC
NA,TRBJ1-6,NA,TRBV7-8,CASSLGQMYNSPLHF,TGTGCCAGCAGCTTAGGACAGATGTATAATTCACCCCTCCACTTT
NA,TRBJ1-4,NA,TRBV20-1,CSASAVQATNEKLFF,TGCAGTGCTAGTGCAGTACAGGCAACTAATGAAAAACTGTTTTTT
NA,TRBJ1-2,NA,TRBV7-9,CASRPPVEVGYTF,TGTGCCAGCAGACCCCCGGTGGAGGTTGGCTACACCTTC
NA,TRBJ1-5,NA,TRBV5-1,CASSLQGNQPQHF,TGCGCCAGCAGCTTGCAGGGCAATCAGCCCCAGCATTTT
NA,TRBJ1-1,NA,TRBV2,CASSELELVNTEAFF,TGTGCCAGCAGTGAACTTGAATTAGTGAACACTGAAGCTTTCTTT
NA,TRBJ1-4,NA,TRBV28,CASSLAGVGNEKLFF,TGTGCCAGCAGTTTAGCGGGGGTCGGAAATGAAAAACTGTTTTTT
once,TRBJ2-5,TRBD1,TRBV12-3/TRBV12-4,CASSRTGVETQYF,TGTGCCAGCAGTCGGACAGGGGTGGAGACCCAGTACTTC
NA,TRBJ1-3,TRBD1,TRBV3-1/TRBV3-2,CASSPRTGGGNTIYF,TGTGCCAGCAGCCCCCGGACAGGGGGAGGAAACACCATATATTTT
NA,TRBJ1-5,NA,TRBV25-1,CASSEALGDQPQHF,TGTGCCAGCAGTGAGGCCCTGGGCGATCAGCCCCAGCATTTT
medium-sized,TRBJ1-1,NA,TRBV7-9,CASTGRNTEAFF,TGTGCCAGCACCGGGAGGAACACTGAAGCTTTCTTT
NA,TRBJ2-7,NA,TRBV4-1,CASSQTDRLRYEQYF,TGCGCCAGCAGCCAGACGGACAGATTGAGATACGAGCAGTACTTC
NA,TRBJ1-5,NA,TRBV25-1,CASSGGTLNQPQHF,TGTGCCAGCAGTGGCGGGACGCTGAATCAGCCCCAGCATTTT